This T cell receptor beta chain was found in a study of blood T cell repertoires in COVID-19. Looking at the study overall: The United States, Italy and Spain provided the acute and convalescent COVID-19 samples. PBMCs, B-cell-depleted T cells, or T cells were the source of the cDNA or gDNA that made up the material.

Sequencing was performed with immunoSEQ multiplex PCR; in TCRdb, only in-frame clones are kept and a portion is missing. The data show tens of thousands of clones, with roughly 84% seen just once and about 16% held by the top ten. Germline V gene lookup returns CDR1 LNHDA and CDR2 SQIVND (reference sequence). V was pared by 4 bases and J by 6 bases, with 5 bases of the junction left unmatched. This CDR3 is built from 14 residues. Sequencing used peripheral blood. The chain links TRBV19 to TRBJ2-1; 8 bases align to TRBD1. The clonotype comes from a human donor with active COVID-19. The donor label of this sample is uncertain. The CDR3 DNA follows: TGTGCCAGTAGTAATACAGGGGGTTCCAATGAGCAGTTCTTC. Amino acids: CASSNTGGSNEQFF.